This entry concerns a single TCR beta chain. The antigen is unknown. Clones were sequenced by immunoSEQ multiplex PCR, and TCRdb holds only the in-frame ones, with some missing. The sample consists of 15,000 or so clones, 62% of them appearing once. The data were taken from a study of radiation and T cells in renal cell carcinoma. Study results and caveats: Compared with controls, irradiated tumors had more, larger dominant CDR3 motifs. Sampling covered only 0.75 to 1 g of each tumor. Irradiated tumors had higher TCR clonality than control tumors.

V lost 6 bases and J lost 7; bases outside the gene matches: 7. CDR3 size: 14 residues. Germline V CDR1 and CDR2: SGHVS, FQNEAQ. Treatment of the sample: treatment-naive control, cytoreductive nephrectomy. This receptor was identified in a man between 60 and 75 years old with renal cell carcinoma. Sequenced material: tumor tissue, taken from a patient whose treatment was nephrectomy without radiotherapy. The chain links TRBV7-8 to TRBJ1-3, with TRBD1 matching over 9 bases. CDR3 in amino acids: CASSIRDRENTIYF. Written as DNA, the CDR3 is TGTGCCAGCAGTATCCGGGACAGGGAGAACACCATATATTTT.